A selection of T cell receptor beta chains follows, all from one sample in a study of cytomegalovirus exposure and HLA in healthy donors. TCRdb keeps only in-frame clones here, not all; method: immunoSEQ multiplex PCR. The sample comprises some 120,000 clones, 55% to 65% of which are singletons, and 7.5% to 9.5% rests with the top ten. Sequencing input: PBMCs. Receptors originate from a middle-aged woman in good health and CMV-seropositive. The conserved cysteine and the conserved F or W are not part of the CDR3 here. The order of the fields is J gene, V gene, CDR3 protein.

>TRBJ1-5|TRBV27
ASSSWTAFSNQPQH
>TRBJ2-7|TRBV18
ASSPGMGAYEQY
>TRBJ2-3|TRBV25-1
ASSGFSGFTDTQY
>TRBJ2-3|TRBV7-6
ASSLGRALARTDTQY
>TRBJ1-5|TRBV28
ASTRSGTSQPQH
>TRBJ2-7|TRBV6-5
ASRQLAGSSYEQY
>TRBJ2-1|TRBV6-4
ASSDELADNEQF
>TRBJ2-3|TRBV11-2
ASSFVAGRPSTDTQY
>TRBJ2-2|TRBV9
ASSVGLAAPPTGELF
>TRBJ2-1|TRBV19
ASSITSNEQF
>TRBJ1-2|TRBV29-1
SVDNPGQRNYGYT
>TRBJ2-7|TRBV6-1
ASSFSPQTYEQY
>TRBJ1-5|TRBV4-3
ASRNDRNSNQPQH
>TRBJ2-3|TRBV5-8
ASSWALLAGGPLSPDTQY
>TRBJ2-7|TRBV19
ASTQKRKVSYEQY
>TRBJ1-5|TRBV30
AWSPQNNQPQH
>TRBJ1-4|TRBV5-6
ASSLAGQGADEKLF
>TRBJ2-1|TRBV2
ASTRASVYNEQF
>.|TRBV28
ASSHTGAPHEQY
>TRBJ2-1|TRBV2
ASRRQGPLVGEQF
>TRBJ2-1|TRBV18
ASSPLGLGYNEQF
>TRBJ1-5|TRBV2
ASRMTYQLQPQH